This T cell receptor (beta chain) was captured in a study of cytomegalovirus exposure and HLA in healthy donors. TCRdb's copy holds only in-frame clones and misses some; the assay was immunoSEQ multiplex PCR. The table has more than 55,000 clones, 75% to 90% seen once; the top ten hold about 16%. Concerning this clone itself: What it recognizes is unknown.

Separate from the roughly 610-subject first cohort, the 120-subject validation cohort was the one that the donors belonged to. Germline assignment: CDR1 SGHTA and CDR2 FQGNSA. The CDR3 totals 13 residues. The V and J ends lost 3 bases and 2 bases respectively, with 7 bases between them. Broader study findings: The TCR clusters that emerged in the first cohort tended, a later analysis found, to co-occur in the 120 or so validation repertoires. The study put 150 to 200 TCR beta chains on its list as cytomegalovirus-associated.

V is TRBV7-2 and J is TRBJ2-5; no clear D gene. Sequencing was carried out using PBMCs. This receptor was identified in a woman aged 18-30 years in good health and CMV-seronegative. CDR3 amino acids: CASSFGQQETQYF. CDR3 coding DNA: TGTGCCAGCAGCTTTGGGCAGCAAGAGACCCAGTACTTC.